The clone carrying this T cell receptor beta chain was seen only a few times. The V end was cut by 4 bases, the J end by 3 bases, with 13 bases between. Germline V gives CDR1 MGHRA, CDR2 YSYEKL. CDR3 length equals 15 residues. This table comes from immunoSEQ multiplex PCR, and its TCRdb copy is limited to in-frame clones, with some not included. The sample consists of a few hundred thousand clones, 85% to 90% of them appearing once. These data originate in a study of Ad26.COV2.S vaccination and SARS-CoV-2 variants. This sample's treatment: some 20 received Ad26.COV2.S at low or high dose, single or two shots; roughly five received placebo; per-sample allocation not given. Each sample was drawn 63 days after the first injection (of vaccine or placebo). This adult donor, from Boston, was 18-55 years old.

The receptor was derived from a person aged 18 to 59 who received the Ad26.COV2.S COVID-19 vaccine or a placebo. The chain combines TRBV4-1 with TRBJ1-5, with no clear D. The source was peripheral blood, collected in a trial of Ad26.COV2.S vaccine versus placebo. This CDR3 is CASSPPGAINQPQHF. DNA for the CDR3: TGCGCCAGCAGCCCCCCGGGTGCCATCAATCAGCCCCAGCATTTT.